Below, 18 T cell receptor beta chains from the same sample are listed, as sequenced in a study of CD8+CD57+ T cells in acquired aplastic anemia. Genomic DNA constituted the template upon which TCR beta VDJ and CDR3 profiling was performed. One entry per CDR3 protein, called by TCRdb with MiXCR from the reads. The sample consists of a few hundred thousand distinct CDR3 sequences, 55% to 70% of them appearing once. Sequencing was performed on sorted CD4+, CD8+, or CD8+CD57+ T cells (not recorded which) from PBMCs. Receptors originate from a human donor in good health, serving as a control.

This clonotype was observed many times. The chain combines TRBV5-1 with TRBJ2-7; TRBD1 matches at 11 bases. The V gene end was trimmed by 4 bases and the J gene end by 7 bases; junction bases not matched to a gene: 13. This CDR3 is 16 amino acids long. Germline assignment: CDR1 SGHRS and CDR2 YFSETQ. This chain's CDR3 is CASSREPGTGGGEQYF. CDR3 nucleotide sequence: TGCGCCAGCAGCCGGGAACCTGGGACAGGGGGAGGTGAGCAGTACTTC.

In the case of this clonotype: A read error may account for a junction end that differs from germline. This rearrangement joins TRBV7-2 to TRBJ2-7; the D is unclear. Germline CDR1 SGHTA, CDR2 FQGNSA. The CDR3 runs 13 residues. CDR3 sequence reads: CASRLVPLETQYF. Written as DNA, the CDR3 is TGTGCCAGCCGCTTGGTGCCCTTAGAGACGCAGTACTTC.

About this clonotype itself: The junction and the germline gene differ at one end; a read error may be behind it. The rearrangement joins TRBV10-3 to TRBJ1-1; D gene ambiguous. The length of the CDR3 is 13 residues. Germline V gives CDR1 ENHRY, CDR2 SYGVKD. CDR3 sequence: CASSQRSNTEAIF. For the CDR3, the DNA is TGTGCCAGCAGTCAACGGTCGAACACTGAAGCGATCTTT.

The chain employs TRBV6-1 and TRBJ1-2, with D uncertain. The germline gives CDR1 MNHNS, CDR2 SASEGT. V was trimmed by 5 bases and J by 5 bases, leaving 12 bases between them. The CDR3 loop spans 13 amino acids. CDR3 protein: CASSYDKKYGYTF. Written as DNA, the CDR3 is TGTGCCAGCAGTTACGACAAGAAATATGGCTACACCTTC.

This clonotype was seen a handful of times. A clone one base away is much larger, so this may be a read error. This rearrangement joins TRBV24-1 to TRBJ2-1, with TRBD1 matching 8 bases. V lost 12 bases to trimming and J lost 7 bases; unmatched junction nucleotides: 10. Germline values: CDR1 KGHDR, CDR2 SFDVKD. This CDR3 contains 13 residues. The CDR3 is CAGSRTGFNEQFF. The CDR3 bases are TGTGCCGGCAGTCGGACAGGGTTTAATGAGCAGTTCTTC.

In the case of this clonotype: The CDR3 does not close with the conserved phenylalanine or tryptophan, likely indicating a read error. The DNA is omitted, as the CDR3 cannot be located on it reliably, and the CDR3 follows TCRdb's listing. The CDR3 here is CASTPVRSPLQQY. The V gene is TRBV7-2, the J gene TRBJ1-6; the table gives TRBD1 as D, unverified against the DNA. The germline gives CDR1 SGHTA, CDR2 FQGNSA. The CDR3 contains 13 residues when both ends are counted.

This clonotype was seen a handful of times. The chain is built from TRBV10-3 and TRBJ2-5; maybe TRBD2 (5 bases). This CDR3 has 13 residues. Trimming took off 8 bases at V and 5 bases at J, with 15 bases between the two ends. The germline gives CDR1 ENHRY, CDR2 SYGVKD. In DNA, the CDR3 is TGTGCCATCGGGTGGGAGTTGGGGGAGACCCAGTACTTC. Translation: CAIGWELGETQYF.

This clonotype was detected once. The V gene is TRBV4-1, the J gene TRBJ1-3; D remains ambiguous. CDR3 size: 17 residues. V was pared by 4 bases and J by 0 bases, with 16 bases between. Looked up from germline, CDR1 is MGHRA and CDR2 is YSYEKL. The CDR3 DNA reads TGCGCCAGCAGCCCTGGGTATACCGGGGTCTCTGGAAACACCATATATTTT. Translated, it gives CASSPGYTGVSGNTIYF.

V is TRBV2 and J is TRBJ2-5; D unresolved. The J call is doubtful: the DNA matches TRBJ1-2 better. This CDR3 is 15 amino acids long. Germline CDR1 reads SNHLY; CDR2 reads FYNNEI. The CDR3 reads CASSGYVRQVYGYTF. The CDR3 DNA is TGTGCCAGCAGTGGATACGTAAGACAAGTGTATGGCTACACCTTC.

The CDR3 region is CASSLQGAPGNTIYF. For the CDR3, the DNA is TGTGCCAGCAGCTTACAGGGGGCGCCGGGAAACACCATATACTTC. The V and J genes are TRBV7-9 and TRBJ2-7, with TRBD1 identical over 8 bases. V was pared by 2 bases and J by 13 bases, with 16 bases of the junction left unmatched. CDR1 and CDR2 from the germline V gene are SEHNR and FQNEAQ (reference sequence). The CDR3 loop spans 15 amino acids.

The chain recombines TRBV20-1 with TRBJ2-7; possible D gene TRBD1, 5 bases. Trimming removed 0 bases from V and 1 base from J, with 10 bases in between. Germline CDR1 is DFQATT and CDR2 is SNEGSKA (reference sequence). The CDR3 has 14 amino acids. CDR3 sequence: CSARDQGWSYEQYF. The CDR3 bases are TGCAGTGCTAGAGATCAGGGATGGTCCTACGAGCAGTACTTC.

A single count supports this clonotype. This sequence joins TRBV14 and TRBJ1-4, with TRBD1 matching over 9 bases. Germline V lookup: CDR1 SGHDN, CDR2 FVKESK. Trimming cost V 5 bases and J 17 bases; bases outside gene matches: 15. The CDR3 length is 14 residues. The CDR3, as DNA: TGTGCCAGCAGCGGGACAGGGTATTCACCCCTCCACTTTTTT. Its protein is CASSGTGYSPLHFF.

As for this clonotype: A much bigger clone sits one base away, suggesting this may be a read error. V and J are TRBV14 and TRBJ2-5, with TRBD2 as a possible D gene (6 bases). This CDR3 comprises 15 residues. Germline loops: CDR1 SGHDN, CDR2 FVKESK. The CDR3 sequence is CASGQPGQEGVTQYF. The CDR3 nucleotides are TGTGCCAGCGGCCAGCCGGGCCAGGAGGGAGTGACCCAGTACTTC.

V and J are TRBV9 and TRBJ2-5; possibly TRBD1 or TRBD2 for D (5 bases each). The CDR3 consists of 15 residues. Trimming removed 6 bases at V and 11 bases at J, with 26 bases between. Germline CDR1 is SGDLS and CDR2 is YYNGEE. The CDR3 sequence is CASNVLPAGDRVQYF. The CDR3 DNA is TGTGCCAGCAATGTACTTCCAGCCGGGGACCGGGTTCAGTACTTC.

A few counts support this clonotype. V and J are TRBV2 and TRBJ2-1; 13 bases agree with TRBD2. Per germline, CDR1 SNHLY and CDR2 FYNNEI. The CDR3 covers 17 residues. Losses at the gene ends were 5 bases for V and 4 bases for J; bases not matched to a gene: 8. CDR3 DNA sequence: TGTGCCAGCAGTAGGACTAGCGGGGGCCTCAATTACAATGAGCAGTTCTTC. It specifies CASSRTSGGLNYNEQFF. Full variable domain (missing parts from reference TRBV2 and TRBJ2-1): EPEVTQTPSHQVTQMGQEVILRCVPISNHLYFYWYRQILGQKVEFLVSFYNNEISEKSEIFDDQFSVERPDGSNFTLKIRSTKLEDSAMYFCASSRTSGGLNYNEQFFGPGTRLTVL.

Ten or more counts support this clonotype. J is TRBJ2-5 and V is TRBV6-1; possible D gene TRBD1, 6 bases. The germline gives CDR1 MNHNS, CDR2 SASEGT. The CDR3 is 14 amino acids. Trimming took 5 bases from V and 2 from J, leaving 12 bases between them. The CDR3 is CASSYWGQQETQYF. CDR3 sequence (DNA): TGTGCCAGCAGTTACTGGGGGCAACAAGAGACCCAGTACTTC.

As regards this clonotype: This clone may be a read error of a much larger clone one base away. The chain recombines TRBV7-2 with TRBJ2-1, with D unresolved. This CDR3 comprises 13 residues. V gave up 1 base and J gave up 9 bases, with 10 bases separating them. Germline V CDR1 and CDR2: SGHTA, FQGNSA. This chain's CDR3 is CASSLVPLSEQFF. CDR3 sequence (DNA): TGTGCCAGCAGCTTAGTCCCCCTTAGTGAGCAGTTCTTC.

The rearrangement joins TRBV6-4 to TRBJ1-5; D not resolved. Germline assignment: CDR1 MRHNA and CDR2 SNTAGT. This CDR3 is built from 14 residues. V gave up 5 bases and J gave up 1 base, with 9 bases separating them. CDR3 amino acids: CASSLPASNQPQHF. CDR3 nucleotide sequence: TGTGCCAGCAGTCTACCGGCAAGCAATCAGCCCCAGCATTTT.